A selection of T cell receptor beta chains follows, all from one sample in a study of beta chain features in type 1 diabetes. The repertoire was sequenced with immunoSEQ multiplex PCR; TCRdb's copy has only in-frame clones and lacks some. In the table there are about 320,000 clones, 14% of which are singletons. Specimen: central memory CD4+ T cells from blood. These receptors were collected from a man aged 30 to 45 in good health. Each CDR3 is given with its conserved first and last residue. The order of the fields is clone size, V gene, J gene, D gene, CDR3 protein, CDR3 DNA. The D gene is left open where the match is weak. Size tells how often a clone was seen (once, few, many) or the class of an expanded clone, and some rows leave it out.

size: few
V: TRBV7-2
J: TRBJ2-1
D: NA
CDR3: CASSHDSFNEQFF
DNA: TGTGCCAGCAGCCACGACAGTTTCAATGAGCAGTTCTTC

size: NA
V: TRBV11-2
J: TRBJ1-5
D: NA
CDR3: CASSPHGNQPQHF
DNA: TGTGCCAGCAGCCCACATGGGAATCAGCCCCAGCATTTT

size: few
V: TRBV18
J: TRBJ2-5
D: TRBD2
CDR3: CASSRRGDWKTQYF
DNA: TGTGCCAGCTCACGTCGGGGGGATTGGAAGACCCAGTACTTC

size: NA
V: TRBV11-2
J: TRBJ1-2
D: NA
CDR3: CASSLARRGDGYTF
DNA: TGTGCCAGCAGCTTAGCTAGGAGGGGGGATGGCTACACCTTC

size: NA
V: TRBV2
J: TRBJ2-7
D: NA
CDR3: CASGAGEQYF
DNA: TGTGCCAGCGGGGCCGGCGAGCAGTACTTC

size: few
V: TRBV9
J: TRBJ2-1
D: NA
CDR3: CASSVAGAPYNEQFF
DNA: TGTGCCAGCAGCGTAGCAGGGGCCCCCTACAATGAGCAGTTCTTC

size: NA
V: TRBV5-4
J: TRBJ1-2
D: TRBD1
CDR3: CASNLGGQGARGYTF
DNA: TGTGCCAGCAATCTTGGAGGGCAGGGGGCGCGGGGCTACACCTTC

size: once
V: TRBV18
J: TRBJ1-5
D: TRBD1
CDR3: CASSAGTGYQPQHF
DNA: TGTGCCAGCTCGGCCGGGACAGGGTATCAGCCCCAGCATTTT

size: few
V: TRBV29-1
J: TRBJ1-4
D: NA
CDR3: CSVPVPIRNEKLFF
DNA: TGCAGCGTTCCTGTGCCCATTCGGAATGAAAAACTGTTTTTT

size: NA
V: TRBV18
J: TRBJ2-7
D: NA
CDR3: CASSPPTGLLRQYF
DNA: TGTGCCAGCTCACCTCCCACAGGGCTCCTCCGGCAGTACTTC

size: NA
V: TRBV6-1
J: TRBJ2-3
D: NA
CDR3: CASSDNSDTQYF
DNA: TGTGCCAGCAGTGATAACTCAGATACGCAGTATTTT

size: few
V: TRBV15
J: TRBJ1-1
D: TRBD1
CDR3: CATSRDRVQGNTEAFF
DNA: TGTGCCACCAGCAGGGACAGGGTCCAGGGGAACACTGAAGCTTTCTTT

size: few
V: TRBV6-1
J: TRBJ1-2
D: NA
CDR3: CASSPRAYGYTF
DNA: TGTGCCAGCAGTCCCCGGGCCTATGGCTACACCTTC

size: many
V: TRBV7-2
J: TRBJ2-6
D: TRBD2
CDR3: CASSLASSGGGAPGGANVLTF
DNA: TGTGCCAGCAGCTTAGCGTCCTCTGGCGGGGGGGCCCCTGGTGGGGCCAACGTCCTGACTTTC

size: NA
V: TRBV9
J: TRBJ2-1
D: NA
CDR3: CASSVQEGGFNEQFF
DNA: TGTGCCAGCAGCGTACAGGAAGGGGGGTTCAATGAGCAGTTCTTC

size: NA
V: TRBV5-6
J: TRBJ1-6
D: NA
CDR3: CASSAGLYNSPLHF
DNA: TGTGCCAGCAGCGCAGGACTGTATAATTCACCCCTCCACTTT

size: few
V: TRBV12-5
J: TRBJ2-7
D: NA
CDR3: CASGLPGTYEQYF
DNA: TGTGCTAGTGGTTTGCCAGGGACCTACGAGCAGTACTTC

size: few
V: TRBV19
J: TRBJ2-1
D: NA
CDR3: CASSIDREGADEQFF
DNA: TGTGCCAGTAGTATAGATCGGGAAGGGGCGGATGAGCAGTTCTTC

size: few
V: TRBV2
J: TRBJ2-3
D: NA
CDR3: CASIPRLPTATDTQYF
DNA: TGTGCCAGCATCCCCCGTTTACCGACAGCTACAGATACGCAGTATTTT

size: NA
V: TRBV11-2
J: TRBJ2-5
D: TRBD2
CDR3: CASSGLVPETQYF
DNA: TGTGCCAGCAGCGGACTAGTCCCAGAGACCCAGTACTTC

size: few
V: TRBV29-1
J: TRBJ2-1
D: TRBD2
CDR3: CSVDVLAGYNEQFF
DNA: TGCAGCGTTGATGTGCTAGCGGGGTACAATGAGCAGTTCTTC

size: NA
V: TRBV5-4
J: TRBJ1-2
D: NA
CDR3: CASSLYRLNYGYTF
DNA: TGTGCCAGCAGCTTGTACAGATTAAACTATGGCTACACCTTC

size: NA
V: TRBV4-2
J: TRBJ2-6
D: NA
CDR3: CASSLKGTGANVLTF
DNA: TGTGCCAGCAGCTTGAAGGGAACTGGGGCCAACGTCCTGACTTTC

size: NA
V: TRBV6-4
J: TRBJ2-3
D: NA
CDR3: CASSDIGGNTQYF
DNA: TGTGCCAGCAGTGATATAGGGGGGAATACGCAGTATTTT

size: few
V: TRBV11-2
J: TRBJ2-5
D: TRBD2
CDR3: CASSPHLAAYQETQYF
DNA: TGTGCCAGCAGCCCCCACCTAGCGGCGTACCAAGAGACCCAGTACTTC

size: few
V: TRBV6-6
J: TRBJ1-1
D: NA
CDR3: CASRYRVNTEAFF
DNA: TGTGCCAGCAGGTACAGGGTGAACACTGAAGCTTTCTTT

size: NA
V: TRBV7-2
J: TRBJ2-7
D: TRBD1
CDR3: CAGSSSGQGYYEQYF
DNA: TGTGCCGGCAGCAGCTCGGGACAGGGGTACTACGAGCAGTACTTC

size: few
V: TRBV4-3
J: TRBJ2-3
D: NA
CDR3: CASSQDWGQLSTDTQYF
DNA: TGCGCCAGCAGCCAAGATTGGGGCCAATTGAGCACAGATACGCAGTATTTT

size: few
V: TRBV6-1
J: TRBJ1-2
D: TRBD1
CDR3: CASRWTGGDYGYTF
DNA: TGTGCCAGCAGGTGGACAGGGGGGGATTATGGCTACACCTTC

size: few
V: TRBV4-3
J: TRBJ2-7
D: TRBD2
CDR3: CASSIRDYPGGDEQYF
DNA: TGCGCCAGCAGCATACGGGACTACCCCGGGGGGGACGAGCAGTACTTC

size: NA
V: TRBV27
J: TRBJ2-1
D: NA
CDR3: CASSLSLINEQFF
DNA: TGTGCCAGCAGTTTATCACTGATCAATGAGCAGTTCTTC

size: NA
V: TRBV7-8
J: TRBJ2-6
D: NA
CDR3: CASSPGPGRGANVLTF
DNA: TGTGCCAGCAGCCCCGGCCCAGGGAGAGGGGCCAACGTCCTGACTTTC

size: NA
V: TRBV19
J: TRBJ1-2
D: NA
CDR3: CASSIRRSTYGYTF
DNA: TGTGCCAGTAGTATCCGACGGTCGACCTATGGCTACACCTTC

size: few
V: TRBV4-3
J: TRBJ1-2
D: NA
CDR3: CASSHRGDYGYTF
DNA: TGCGCCAGCAGCCACCGGGGAGACTATGGCTACACCTTC

size: few
V: TRBV11-2
J: TRBJ2-3
D: NA
CDR3: CASSLSLAGTDTQYF
DNA: TGTGCCAGCAGCTTAAGCCTGGCGGGCACAGATACGCAGTATTTT

size: few
V: TRBV5-6
J: TRBJ1-2
D: NA
CDR3: CASSSDQRGYTF
DNA: TGTGCCAGCAGCTCAGACCAGAGGGGCTACACCTTC

size: few
V: TRBV6-1
J: TRBJ1-2
D: NA
CDR3: CASSEGGSHGYTF
DNA: TGTGCCAGCAGTGAAGGGGGGAGCCATGGCTACACCTTC

size: few
V: TRBV5-1
J: TRBJ2-1
D: TRBD1
CDR3: CASSLPGGTYNEQFF
DNA: TGCGCCAGCAGCTTGCCAGGGGGCACCTACAATGAGCAGTTCTTC

size: NA
V: TRBV11-2
J: TRBJ1-1
D: NA
CDR3: CASSLTDSLNTEAFF
DNA: TGTGCCAGCAGCTTAACGGACAGTTTGAACACTGAAGCTTTCTTT

size: few
V: TRBV2
J: TRBJ2-5
D: NA
CDR3: CASSGNMRRETQYF
DNA: TGTGCCAGCAGTGGTAATATGAGGAGAGAGACCCAGTACTTC